Listed below are T cell receptor beta chains from one sample, sequenced in a study of cytomegalovirus exposure and HLA in healthy donors. Some clones are missing from TCRdb's copy, which holds only in-frame ones; the method was immunoSEQ multiplex PCR. The repertoire has around 150,000 clones, over 75% of them found once; the top ten carry over 4%. Sequences were obtained from PBMCs. The receptors shown here come from a man under 40 in good health. Both conserved end residues are part of each CDR3. The D gene is left open where the match is weak.

v_call: TRBV7-9; d_call: TRBD2; j_call: TRBJ2-3; cdr3_aa: CSSSREEGRVSDTQYF; cdr3_nt: TGTTCCAGCAGTCGCGAGGAGGGGAGGGTTTCAGATACGCAGTATTTT
v_call: TRBV18; d_call: TRBD1; j_call: TRBJ2-7; cdr3_aa: CASSKTSPTGIPYEQYF; cdr3_nt: TGTGCCAGCTCCAAGACCTCGCCGACAGGGATCCCATACGAGCAGTACTTC
v_call: TRBV7-8; d_call: TRBD2; j_call: TRBJ2-5; cdr3_aa: CASSSSVAGGGKQYF; cdr3_nt: TGTGCCAGCAGCTCCTCTGTAGCGGGAGGCGGGAAGCAGTACTTC
v_call: TRBV18; d_call: -; j_call: TRBJ1-1; cdr3_aa: CASSPAIPGTKNTEAFF; cdr3_nt: TGTGCCAGCTCACCAGCAATCCCCGGGACAAAGAACACTGAAGCTTTCTTT
v_call: TRBV5-1; d_call: TRBD2; j_call: TRBJ2-1; cdr3_aa: CASSSGTSGIVNEQFF; cdr3_nt: TGCGCCAGCAGCTCTGGGACTAGCGGGATCGTGAATGAGCAGTTCTTC
v_call: TRBV6-1; d_call: -; j_call: TRBJ1-1; cdr3_aa: CASSEVGQNTEAFF; cdr3_nt: TGTGCCAGCAGTGAAGTGGGACAGAACACTGAAGCTTTCTTT
v_call: TRBV9; d_call: TRBD2; j_call: TRBJ2-7; cdr3_aa: CASSGGLAGGYEQYF; cdr3_nt: TGTGCCAGCAGCGGGGGACTAGCGGGAGGGTACGAGCAGTACTTC
v_call: TRBV6-5; d_call: -; j_call: TRBJ2-7; cdr3_aa: CASSYPTKTYEQYF; cdr3_nt: TGTGCCAGCAGTTACCCGACTAAAACCTACGAGCAGTACTTC
v_call: TRBV7-9; d_call: TRBD1; j_call: TRBJ1-2; cdr3_aa: CASSDDRGINYGYTF; cdr3_nt: TGTGCCAGCAGCGATGACAGGGGGATCAACTATGGCTACACCTTC
v_call: TRBV7-8; d_call: -; j_call: TRBJ2-1; cdr3_aa: CASSLRAVDSYNEQFF; cdr3_nt: TGTGCCAGCAGCTTAAGAGCGGTTGACTCCTACAATGAGCAGTTCTTC
v_call: TRBV5-8; d_call: -; j_call: TRBJ2-7; cdr3_aa: CASRTTGIPYEQYF; cdr3_nt: TGTGCCAGCAGGACTACCGGGATCCCCTACGAGCAGTACTTC
v_call: TRBV9; d_call: -; j_call: TRBJ1-1; cdr3_aa: CASSVGDNTEAFF; cdr3_nt: TGTGCCAGCAGCGTTGGAGACAACACTGAAGCTTTCTTT